A single sample is the source of the 5 T cell receptor beta chains below, sequenced in a study of beta chain features in type 1 diabetes. Every isolated RNA sample was fully reverse transcribed, so sequencing captured expressed TCRB transcripts. Sequencing was performed with immunoSEQ multiplex PCR; in TCRdb, only in-frame clones are kept and a portion is missing. The sample holds fewer than 900,000 clones, 15% to 20% seen once. Source material: naive CD4+ T cells from blood. These TCRs come from a woman younger than 35 in good health.

The chain carries TRBV18 and TRBJ1-5; no firm D call. Germline V CDR1 and CDR2: KGHSH, LQKENI. The V and J ends lost 2 bases and 0 bases respectively, with 14 bases between them. The CDR3 runs to 17 residues. This CDR3 is CASSPEETSYSNQPQHF. In DNA form, the CDR3 reads TGTGCCAGCTCACCAGAGGAGACCAGCTATAGCAATCAGCCCCAGCATTTT.

The chain employs TRBV27 and TRBJ1-5; D is unclear. Trimming cost V 2 bases and J 2 bases, with 4 bases left between them. The CDR3 has 13 amino acids. Germline CDR1 reads MNHEY; CDR2 reads SMNVEV (reference sequence). The CDR3: CASSLVRNQPQHF. CDR3 nucleotide sequence: TGTGCCAGCAGTTTAGTACGCAATCAGCCCCAGCATTTT.

The chain joins TRBV9 to TRBJ2-1, with TRBD1 matching 7 bases. The CDR3 consists of 14 residues. V lost 4 bases and J lost 4; bases outside the gene matches: 5. The V gene's germline CDR1 is SGDLS and CDR2 YYNGEE. This CDR3 reads CASSIGTAYNEQFF. The CDR3 DNA sequence: TGTGCCAGCAGCATTGGGACAGCATACAATGAGCAGTTCTTC.

This chain links TRBV25-1 with TRBJ1-2; D gene ambiguous. The CDR3 consists of 11 residues. Trimming took 6 bases from V and 3 from J, leaving 5 bases between them. Per germline, CDR1 MGHDK and CDR2 SYGVNS. The CDR3 is CASSSYYGYTF. Here the CDR3 DNA reads TGTGCCAGCAGCAGTTACTATGGCTACACCTTC.

CDR3 in DNA: TGCAGCGTCATCAACCCGGCCTACGAGCAGTACTTC. Its translation: CSVINPAYEQYF. The rearrangement links TRBV29-1 to TRBJ2-7; D not certain. The CDR3 has 12 amino acids. Germline V gives CDR1 SQVTM, CDR2 ANQGSEA. Trimming removed 6 bases at V and 2 bases at J, with 11 bases between.